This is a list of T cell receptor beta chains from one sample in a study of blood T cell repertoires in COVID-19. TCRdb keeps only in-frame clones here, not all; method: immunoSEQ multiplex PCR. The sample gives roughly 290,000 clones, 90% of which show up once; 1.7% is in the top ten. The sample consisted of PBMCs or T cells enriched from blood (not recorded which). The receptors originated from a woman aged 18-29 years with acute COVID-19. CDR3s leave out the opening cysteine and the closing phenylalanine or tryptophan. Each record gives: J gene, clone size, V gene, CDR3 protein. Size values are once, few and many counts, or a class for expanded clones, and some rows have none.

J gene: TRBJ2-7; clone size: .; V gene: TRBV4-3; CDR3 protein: ASSQLYQAPSYEQY
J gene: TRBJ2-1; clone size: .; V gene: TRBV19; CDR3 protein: ATRDRSSFNEQF
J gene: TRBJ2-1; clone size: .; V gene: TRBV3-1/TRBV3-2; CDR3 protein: ASSQFASGTSISYNEQF
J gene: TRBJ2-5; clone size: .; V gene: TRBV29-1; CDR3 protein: SVAGDQRTQY
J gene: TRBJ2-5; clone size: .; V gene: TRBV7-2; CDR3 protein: ASSPGTGTETQY
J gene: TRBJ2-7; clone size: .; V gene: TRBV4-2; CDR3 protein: ASSQGTSSYEQY
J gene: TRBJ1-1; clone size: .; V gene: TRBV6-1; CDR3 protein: ASSETGLLVEAF
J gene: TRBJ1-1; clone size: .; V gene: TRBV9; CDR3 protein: ASSAPPGTGDPNTEAF
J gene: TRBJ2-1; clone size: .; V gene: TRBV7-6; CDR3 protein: ASSLSLAGANEQF
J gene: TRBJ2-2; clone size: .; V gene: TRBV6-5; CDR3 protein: ASSRLLAGTGELF
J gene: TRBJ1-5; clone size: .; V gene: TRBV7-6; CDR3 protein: ASSLALYQPQH
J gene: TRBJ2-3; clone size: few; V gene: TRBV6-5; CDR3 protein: ASGGASGTDTQY
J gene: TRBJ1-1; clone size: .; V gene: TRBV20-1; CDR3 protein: SARLSTEAF
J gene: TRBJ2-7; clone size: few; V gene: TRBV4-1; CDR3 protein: ASSQPDRNEQY
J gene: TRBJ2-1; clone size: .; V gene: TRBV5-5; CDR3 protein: ASSLGWRYEQF
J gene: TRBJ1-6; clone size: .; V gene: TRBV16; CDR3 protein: ASSQLGGVNSPLH
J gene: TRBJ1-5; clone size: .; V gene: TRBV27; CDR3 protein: ASRAGNSNQPQH
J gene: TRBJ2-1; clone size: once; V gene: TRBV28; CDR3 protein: ASSLAGGTNEQF
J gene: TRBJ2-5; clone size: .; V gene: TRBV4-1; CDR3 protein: ASSQRQGAETQY
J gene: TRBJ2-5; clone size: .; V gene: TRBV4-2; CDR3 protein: ASSRSVGQPGFGTQY
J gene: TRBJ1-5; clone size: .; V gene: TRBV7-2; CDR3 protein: ASSPGQGARGQPQH
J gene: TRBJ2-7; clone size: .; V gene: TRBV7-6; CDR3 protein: ASSWTIAGRAYEQY
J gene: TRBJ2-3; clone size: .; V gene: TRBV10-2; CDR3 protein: ASSNPWRAGDTQY
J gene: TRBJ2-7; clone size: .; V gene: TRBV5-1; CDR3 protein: ASSLRSGTNEQY
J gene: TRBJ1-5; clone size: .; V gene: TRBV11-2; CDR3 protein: ASSPDGGQSNQPQH
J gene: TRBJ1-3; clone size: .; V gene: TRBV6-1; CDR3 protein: ASSEAPGVFSGNTIY
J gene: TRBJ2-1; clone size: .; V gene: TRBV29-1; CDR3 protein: SGEAGTSGRVEQF
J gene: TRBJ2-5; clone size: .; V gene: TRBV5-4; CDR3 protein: ASSFRGEETQY
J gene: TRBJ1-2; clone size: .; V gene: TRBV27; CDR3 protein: ASSLRGTGPNYGYT
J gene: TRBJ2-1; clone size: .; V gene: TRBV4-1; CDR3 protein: ASSQLGLAGTPSGSYNEQF
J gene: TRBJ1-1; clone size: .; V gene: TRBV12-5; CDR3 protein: ASGLGGLNTEAF
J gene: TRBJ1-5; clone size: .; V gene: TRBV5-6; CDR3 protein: ASSHWVSRAQQH
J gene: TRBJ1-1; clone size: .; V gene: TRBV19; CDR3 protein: ASSIFGRGAF
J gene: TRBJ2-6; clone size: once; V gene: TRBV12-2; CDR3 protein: ASRPRTGFEAGANVLT
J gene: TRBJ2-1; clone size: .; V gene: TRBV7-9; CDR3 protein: ASSHTFSGSLNEQF
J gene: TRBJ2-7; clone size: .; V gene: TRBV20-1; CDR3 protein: SASYLAQGGQY